One sample yielded the 8 T cell receptor beta chains listed below, sequenced in a study of blood T cells in healthy people across ages. For the second PCR, which ran for roughly 6 to 12 cycles, a sample-barcoded 5' primer and a J-beta primer mix were used. Each CDR3 protein is one row after TCRdb ran MiXCR on the 5' RACE reads. The table has about 970,000 distinct CDR3 sequences, just over 50% seen once. Sequenced sample: blood. The source of these receptors is a woman in her sixties in good health.

The chain couples TRBV3-1 to TRBJ2-5; TRBD1 matches 9 bases. The germline V gene has CDR1 LGHDT and CDR2 YNNKEL (reference sequence). The CDR3 sequence is 15 residues long. Trimming removed 5 bases from V and 5 bases from J; junction bases left unmatched: 9. CDR3 sequence (DNA): TGTGCCAGCAGCGCGCGGACAGGGGATCATGAGACCCAGTACTTC. Translated: CASSARTGDHETQYF.

This clonotype has only a few counts. This chain uses TRBV24-1 with TRBJ2-7, with D possibly matching TRBD2 (6 bases). TRBJ2-5 matches the DNA end more closely, so the J call is doubtful. This CDR3 has 16 amino acids. CDR1 is KGHDR, CDR2 SFDVKD, per germline. The CDR3 here is CATSDPTSTTKETQYF. The CDR3 DNA follows: TGTGCCACCAGTGACCCTACTAGCACAACGAAAGAGACCCAGTACTTC.

For the CDR3, the DNA is TGTGCCAGCAGCCTAACCCAGACACTTAACAATGAGCAGTTCTTC. Translated, it gives CASSLTQTLNNEQFF. The V gene is TRBV7-6, the J gene TRBJ2-1; D is unresolved. The CDR3 runs 15 residues. Trimming pared 5 bases from V and 5 bases from J, leaving 16 bases between. Germline CDR1 reads SGHVS; CDR2 reads FNYEAQ.

Only a few counts were recorded for this clonotype. This may come from a read error, since a much larger clone is one base off. The gene calls are TRBV20-1 and TRBJ2-1; 9 nucleotides line up with TRBD2. Unmatched junction bases numbered 8, after V lost 0 bases and J lost 8 bases. Germline assignment: CDR1 DFQATT and CDR2 SNEGSKA (reference sequence). This CDR3 spans 15 amino acids. CDR3 in DNA: TGCAGTGCTAGAGATGGGGTAGCGGGAGTCCATGAGCAGTTCTTC. This codes for CSARDGVAGVHEQFF.

This clonotype was picked up a small number of times. This chain links TRBV2 with TRBJ2-6; D may be TRBD2 (6 bases). Germline lookup yields CDR1 SNHLY and CDR2 FYNNEI. The CDR3 contains 16 residues. V lost 2 bases and J 4 bases, leaving 12 bases between the germline ends. The CDR3 loop reads CASSETPGRGANVLTF. The CDR3, as DNA: TGTGCCAGCAGTGAAACCCCCGGGAGAGGGGCCAACGTCCTGACTTTC.

This chain connects TRBV7-9 to TRBJ2-3; D perhaps matches TRBD2 (6 bases). Germline V gene lookup returns CDR1 SEHNR and CDR2 FQNEAQ (reference sequence). CDR3 length equals 15 residues. V shed 5 bases and J shed 5 bases, with 17 bases lying between them. The CDR3 region has the DNA TGTGCCAGCAGCGTCCAGGGCGGAGGGTTAGATACGCAGTATTTT. Translated: CASSVQGGGLDTQYF.

This sequence joins TRBV9 and TRBJ2-4, with D perhaps TRBD2 (5 bases). CDR3 length: 11 residues. The germline V and J ends were trimmed by 3 bases and 13 bases, with 11 bases remaining between them. Germline CDR1 reads SGDLS; CDR2 reads YYNGEE. This CDR3 reads CASSALGEQYF. CDR3 bases: TGTGCCAGCAGCGCTCTTGGGGAGCAGTACTTC.

The rearrangement uses TRBV9 and TRBJ1-5, with no clear D. V was clipped by 4 bases and J by 4 bases, with 15 bases between them. The germline gives CDR1 SGDLS, CDR2 YYNGEE. The CDR3 has 15 amino acids. The CDR3 sequence: CASSPDGRRNQPQHF. The CDR3 DNA follows: TGTGCCAGCAGCCCCGACGGGAGGAGGAATCAGCCCCAGCATTTT.